A selection of T cell receptor beta chains follows, all from one sample in a study of T-cell reconstitution after alpha-beta-depleted transplantation in children. Each CDR3 protein is one row after TCRdb ran MiXCR on the PCR reads. The repertoire holds 400,000 to 550,000 distinct CDR3 sequences, with roughly a tenth as singletons. The material was PBMCs, obtained before TCRalphabeta/CD19-depleted stem cell transplant. The receptors here all came from a child under 10 years old with inherited bone marrow failure, due to receive a stem cell transplant. Each CDR3 is given with its conserved first and last residue. A D gene is named only where the DNA matches it firmly. Not all rows give a size; the values are once, few, many and, for expanded clones, a class.

D gene | J gene | V gene | clone size | CDR3 protein | CDR3 DNA
NA | TRBJ2-7 | TRBV6-1 | few | CASSPLDRDYEQYF | TGTGCCAGCAGTCCCTTGGATAGAGACTACGAGCAGTACTTC
NA | TRBJ1-1 | TRBV4-2 | many | CASSQRHGENTEAFF | TGTGCCAGCAGCCAGAGACATGGGGAGAACACTGAAGCTTTCTTT
TRBD2 | TRBJ2-2 | TRBV5-1 | many | CASSGSSGSGELFF | TGCGCCAGCAGCGGCTCTAGCGGGTCGGGGGAGCTGTTTTTT
TRBD2 | TRBJ2-7 | TRBV29-1 | NA | CSVEDRGRAGTYEQYF | TGCAGCGTTGAAGATCGGGGGAGGGCTGGGACCTACGAGCAGTACTTC
TRBD1 | TRBJ1-5 | TRBV7-2 | NA | CASSPGQGRNQPQHF | TGTGCCAGCAGCCCAGGACAGGGTCGCAATCAGCCCCAGCATTTT
TRBD2 | TRBJ2-4 | TRBV4-3 | many | CASSQGTSGSSENIQYF | TGCGCCAGCAGCCAAGGGACTAGCGGGAGTTCGGAAAACATTCAGTACTTC
TRBD2 | TRBJ2-1 | TRBV10-3 | many | CAIRILAGGHNEQFF | TGTGCCATCAGGATACTAGCGGGAGGGCACAATGAGCAGTTCTTC
TRBD2 | TRBJ2-3 | TRBV5-1 | many | CASSWGSGRASTDTQYF | TGCGCCAGCAGCTGGGGGAGCGGGAGGGCTAGCACAGATACGCAGTATTTT
TRBD1 | TRBJ2-7 | TRBV15 | many | CATSRDRGEAYEQYF | TGTGCCACCAGCAGGGACAGGGGGGAAGCCTACGAGCAGTACTTC
NA | TRBJ2-1 | TRBV28 | many | CASSLQYNEQFF | TGTGCCAGCAGTTTGCAATACAATGAGCAGTTCTTC
TRBD1 | TRBJ2-3 | TRBV29-1 | many | CSVGTGTGDTQYF | TGCAGCGTGGGGACAGGGACGGGAGATACGCAGTATTTT
TRBD1 | TRBJ2-7 | TRBV18 | NA | CASSPRTGVGNEQYF | TGTGCCAGCTCACCACGTACAGGGGTGGGCAACGAGCAGTACTTC
NA | TRBJ2-2 | TRBV12-3/TRBV12-4 | many | CASGRSVTGELFF | TGTGCCAGCGGTCGAAGCGTAACCGGGGAGCTGTTTTTT
TRBD2 | TRBJ2-1 | TRBV7-8 | few | CASSFERDHSYNEQFF | TGTGCCAGCAGCTTTGAGCGGGATCATAGCTACAATGAGCAGTTCTTC
NA | TRBJ2-2 | TRBV7-9 | many | CASSSERGVTGELFF | TGTGCCAGCAGCTCCGAAAGGGGGGTCACCGGGGAGCTGTTTTTT
TRBD1 | TRBJ1-2 | TRBV10-3 | many | CATGDSNYGYTF | TGTGCCACGGGGGACAGTAACTATGGCTACACCTTC
NA | TRBJ2-2 | TRBV11-2 | many | CASSPPGLLGTGELFF | TGTGCCAGCAGCCCTCCGGGTCTCCTGGGCACCGGGGAGCTGTTTTTT
NA | TRBJ1-1 | TRBV4-1 | many | CASSQVARIGNTEAFF | TGCGCCAGCAGCCAGGTTGCACGAATCGGAAACACTGAAGCTTTCTTT
NA | TRBJ2-7 | TRBV5-1 | many | CASSTSPSYEQYF | TGCGCCAGCAGCACCAGCCCGTCCTACGAGCAGTACTTC
NA | TRBJ1-6 | TRBV27 | many | CASSLGGENSPLHF | TGTGCCAGCAGTCTCGGGGGTGAGAATTCACCCCTCCACTTT
TRBD1 | TRBJ2-7 | TRBV5-1 | NA | CASSYKQGAFDNIAEQYF | TGCGCCAGCAGCTACAAACAGGGGGCATTTGATAACATCGCCGAGCAGTACTTC
NA | TRBJ2-7 | TRBV18 | few | CASSPYSPGGSYEQYF | TGTGCCAGCTCACCGTACAGTCCAGGAGGGTCCTACGAGCAGTACTTC
NA | TRBJ2-1 | TRBV28 | many | CASSLFDENEQFF | TGTGCCAGCAGTTTATTTGATGAGAATGAGCAGTTCTTC
NA | TRBJ2-7 | TRBV6-2/TRBV6-3 | many | CASSTPGYAKQGRPYSYEQYF | TGTGCCAGCAGTACTCCTGGGTACGCCAAACAGGGCCGCCCTTACTCCTACGAGCAGTACTTC
NA | TRBJ2-1 | TRBV29-1 | NA | CSVEDLEGFYNEQFF | TGCAGCGTTGAAGATCTAGAGGGGTTCTACAATGAGCAGTTCTTC
NA | TRBJ2-1 | TRBV9 | many | CASSVGGSGFDNEQFF | TGTGCCAGCAGCGTAGGGGGAAGCGGGTTCGACAATGAGCAGTTCTTC
TRBD1 | TRBJ1-2 | TRBV29-1 | many | CSVTGGRGYGYTF | TGCAGCGTCACAGGGGGCAGGGGCTATGGCTACACCTTC
TRBD1 | TRBJ2-7 | TRBV5-5 | NA | CASSPRTGAPGYYEQYF | TGTGCCAGCAGCCCCCGTACAGGGGCCCCGGGCTACTACGAGCAGTACTTC
TRBD2 | TRBJ2-2 | TRBV19 | many | CASSLTAGGPWTGELFF | TGTGCCAGTAGTCTCACAGCGGGAGGGCCCTGGACCGGGGAGCTGTTTTTT
TRBD1 | TRBJ2-5 | TRBV12-3/TRBV12-4 | many | CASSFRTGEETQYF | TGTGCCAGCAGTTTCCGGACAGGGGAAGAGACCCAGTACTTC
TRBD2 | TRBJ2-5 | TRBV6-2/TRBV6-3 | NA | CASSYGLAGGRGQETQYF | TGTGCCAGCAGTTACGGACTAGCGGGAGGGCGCGGACAAGAGACCCAGTACTTC
NA | TRBJ2-7 | TRBV18 | many | CASSPVENSEQYF | TGTGCCAGCTCACCGGTGGAAAATAGTGAGCAGTACTTC
TRBD2 | TRBJ2-3 | TRBV7-2 | few | CASSLLGAGESTDTQYF | TGTGCCAGCAGCTTACTTGGAGCGGGAGAGAGCACAGATACGCAGTATTTT
NA | TRBJ1-3 | TRBV28 | few | CASSSPSTGNTIYF | TGTGCCAGCAGTTCCCCGTCCACTGGAAACACCATATATTTT
NA | TRBJ2-4 | TRBV14 | many | CASSRSRTANIQYF | TGTGCCAGCAGCCGTTCCAGGACAGCTAACATTCAGTACTTC
NA | TRBJ1-2 | TRBV19 | NA | CASSLQQDLNYGYTF | TGTGCCAGTAGTCTACAGCAAGACCTTAACTATGGCTACACCTTC
NA | TRBJ1-5 | TRBV27 | many | CASSLRSGPSDQPQHF | TGTGCCAGCAGTTTACGTTCCGGCCCTAGTGATCAGCCCCAGCATTTT
NA | TRBJ2-7 | TRBV28 | few | CASSLVFIDVGPHEQYF | TGTGCCAGCAGTTTAGTCTTCATCGACGTAGGGCCCCACGAGCAGTACTTC
TRBD2 | TRBJ2-1 | TRBV28 | many | CASKRGGTGDEQFF | TGTGCCAGCAAACGGGGGGGCACTGGAGATGAGCAGTTCTTC
NA | TRBJ2-7 | TRBV20-1 | many | CSARDPRGDAYEQYF | TGCAGTGCTAGAGATCCGAGGGGAGATGCCTACGAGCAGTACTTC
TRBD1 | TRBJ1-4 | TRBV5-5 | many | CASSWGTGTNEKLFF | TGTGCCAGCAGCTGGGGGACAGGCACTAATGAAAAACTGTTTTTT
NA | TRBJ2-2 | TRBV9 | NA | CASSGDGSTGELFF | TGTGCCAGCAGCGGGGACGGTAGCACCGGGGAGCTGTTTTTT
NA | TRBJ2-1 | TRBV4-3 | many | CASSQGTSAATYNEQFF | TGCGCCAGCAGCCAAGGGACCAGCGCAGCCACCTACAATGAGCAGTTCTTC
TRBD1 | TRBJ1-5 | TRBV28 | many | CASSSKGQVEPQHF | TGTGCCAGCAGTTCCAAAGGACAGGTGGAGCCCCAGCATTTT
NA | TRBJ2-5 | TRBV20-1 | NA | CSAGRAQETQYF | TGCAGTGCTGGACGGGCCCAAGAGACCCAGTACTTC
TRBD1 | TRBJ2-7 | TRBV5-1 | few | CASSLGQGTAQDEQYF | TGCGCCAGCAGCTTGGGTCAGGGGACAGCACAAGACGAGCAGTACTTC
NA | TRBJ2-7 | TRBV6-5 | many | CASRTKYYEQYF | TGTGCCAGTAGGACGAAGTACTACGAGCAGTACTTC
TRBD2 | TRBJ2-1 | TRBV30 | NA | CAWSLPGLAGDEQSF | TGTGCCTGGAGTCTCCCGGGACTAGCGGGAGATGAGCAGTCCTTC
TRBD1 | TRBJ2-7 | TRBV5-1 | many | CASSLSGTGLYEQYF | TGCGCCAGCAGCTTGTCGGGGACAGGGCTTTACGAGCAGTACTTC
NA | TRBJ1-6 | TRBV27 | many | CASSLLGGVNSPLHF | TGTGCCAGCAGTTTACTTGGGGGCGTGAATTCACCCCTCCACTTT
NA | TRBJ2-2 | TRBV5-4 | many | CASSLFHNTGELFF | TGTGCCAGCAGCTTGTTCCACAACACCGGGGAGCTGTTTTTT
NA | TRBJ2-7 | TRBV7-2 | many | CASSLGRIYEQYF | TGTGCCAGCAGTTTGGGCCGTATCTACGAGCAGTACTTC
NA | TRBJ2-1 | TRBV2 | NA | CASSELLYNEQFF | TGTGCCAGCAGTGAACTGTTGTACAATGAGCAGTTCTTC